The TCR beta chain described here comes from a study of graft-versus-host responses after intestinal transplantation. Of note for this clone: The antigen is not known. The same CDR3 arises from other DNA sequences in this sample as well.

The CDR3 is 12 residues long. Trimming cost V 6 bases and J 1 base, with 7 bases left between them. Germline CDR1 is LGHNT and CDR2 is FRNRAP. Measured with immunoSEQ multiplex PCR; TCRdb has only the in-frame clones, and not every one. This sample has around 110,000 clones, with 93% found just once. The rearrangement uses TRBV12-5 and TRBJ2-7; D is ambiguous. The sequences come from unstimulated CD8+ T cells sorted from spleen or lymph node cells, collected before transplant. The TCR sequence derives from a human donor who was the organ donor for an intestinal transplant. CDR3 residues: CASGPTSYEQYF. The CDR3 bases are TGTGCTAGTGGCCCTACATCCTACGAGCAGTACTTC.